These T cell receptor beta chains were read from a single sample in a study of blood T cell repertoires in COVID-19. Profiling relied on immunoSEQ multiplex PCR, and the TCRdb table lists in-frame clones only, not all of them. The repertoire holds about 60,000 clones, with about 75% as singletons. Source material: peripheral blood. All receptors come from a middle-aged man with active or convalescent COVID-19. Each CDR3 is given with its conserved first and last residue. The D gene is left open where the match is weak. Expanded clones get a size class; other rows say once, few or many, or leave the size out.

v_gene	d_gene	abundance	len	j_gene	CDR3aa	CDR3nt
TRBV2	-	-	13	TRBJ1-1	CASRIFGQVEAFF	TGTGCCAGCAGAATTTTCGGCCAGGTTGAAGCTTTCTTT
TRBV20-1	TRBD2	-	14	TRBJ2-5	CSASTSGEGVTQYF	TGCAGTGCTAGTACTAGCGGGGAGGGGGTGACCCAGTACTTC
TRBV1	-	-	20	TRBJ2-3	CTSSQAKGLAGVCGTDTQYF	TGCACCAGCAGCCAAGCTAAAGGACTAGCGGGGGTCTGTGGCACAGATACGCAGTATTTT
TRBV7-9	-	-	13	TRBJ1-2	CASSLRGDNGYTF	TGTGCCAGCAGCTTAAGGGGTGACAATGGCTACACCTTC
TRBV19	TRBD2	few	14	TRBJ2-1	CATSAGGDYNEQFF	TGTGCCACCTCAGCGGGAGGGGACTACAATGAGCAGTTCTTC
TRBV15	TRBD1	-	15	TRBJ1-5	CATSGTGQLNQPQHF	TGTGCCACCAGCGGGACGGGACAGCTCAATCAGCCCCAGCATTTT
TRBV15	-	-	14	TRBJ1-2	CATSRDNSYYGYTF	TGTGCCACCAGCAGAGATAATTCCTACTATGGCTACACCTTC
TRBV12-3/TRBV12-4	TRBD2	-	13	TRBJ2-5	CASSSLAGETQYF	TGTGCCAGCAGTTCCTTAGCGGGGGAGACCCAGTACTTC
TRBV6-6	TRBD1	-	14	TRBJ2-1	CASNPGQARSEQFF	TGTGCCAGCAACCCCGGACAGGCACGATCTGAGCAGTTCTTC
TRBV7-9	-	-	13	TRBJ1-1	CASRTGSNTEAFF	TGTGCCAGCCGAACAGGTTCTAACACTGAAGCTTTCTTT
TRBV15	TRBD1	-	14	TRBJ1-5	CATSMRQGVQPQHF	TGTGCCACCAGCATGCGACAGGGGGTTCAGCCCCAGCATTTT
TRBV6-5	TRBD1	-	14	TRBJ2-7	CASRPFDRESEQYF	TGTGCCAGCAGGCCATTTGACAGGGAAAGCGAGCAGTACTTC
TRBV19	-	once	15	TRBJ1-5	CASSYQVVSNQPQHF	TGTGCCAGTAGTTACCAGGTGGTAAGCAATCAGCCCCAGCATTTT
TRBV11-2	-	-	13	TRBJ1-2	CASSDLGTAGYTF	TGTGCCAGCAGCGACCTAGGGACTGCTGGCTACACCTTC
TRBV29-1	-	-	12	TRBJ1-2	CSALLVDYGYTF	TGCAGCGCCTTGTTAGTTGACTATGGCTACACCTTC
TRBV19	-	-	14	TRBJ2-2	CASRDTTNTGELFF	TGTGCCAGCCGGGACACGACGAACACCGGGGAGCTGTTTTTT
TRBV10-3	TRBD1	-	14	TRBJ1-4	CAIGAGGSGEKLFF	TGTGCCATCGGGGCAGGGGGCAGTGGTGAAAAACTGTTTTTT
TRBV21-1	-	-	18	TRBJ1-1	CASSKVSRMSTAHTEAFF	TGTGCCAGCAGCAAAGTCTCAAGAATGAGCACAGCCCACACTGAAGCTTTCTTT
TRBV7-3	-	-	14	TRBJ2-7	CASSLLATSYEQYF	TGTGCCAGCAGCTTACTAGCGACCTCCTACGAGCAGTACTTC
TRBV20-1	-	once	11	TRBJ2-1	CSAEQVNEQFF	TGCAGTGCTGAGCAAGTCAATGAGCAGTTCTTC
TRBV20-1	-	-	15	TRBJ1-1	CSASIGRGQGTEAFF	TGCAGTGCTAGTATTGGAAGGGGCCAAGGGACTGAAGCTTTCTTT
TRBV3-1/TRBV3-2	TRBD2	few	18	TRBJ2-1	CASSQENSRTRTYNEQFF	TGTGCCAGCAGCCAAGAAAATAGCAGGACTAGGACATACAATGAGCAGTTCTTC
TRBV19	-	-	12	TRBJ2-5	CASNQGVETQYF	TGTGCCAGTAATCAGGGCGTAGAGACCCAGTACTTC
TRBV4-1	-	-	15	TRBJ1-4	CASSQNRDFDEKLFF	TGCGCCAGCAGCCAAAACCGGGACTTCGATGAAAAACTGTTTTTT
TRBV30	TRBD1	-	13	TRBJ1-5	CAWSDRGNQPQHF	TGTGCCTGGAGTGACAGGGGAAATCAGCCCCAGCATTTT